Below are 12 T cell receptor beta chains sequenced from a single sample in a study of T cell responses to AZD1222 COVID-19 vaccine. TCRdb's table, derived via immunoSEQ multiplex PCR, lists solely in-frame clones and lacks some. The sample has around 150,000 clones, approximately 90% seen once. The sequences come from peripheral blood, collected on day 0 of AZD1222 vaccination. These receptor sequences come from an adult in good health.

The genes are TRBV20-1 and TRBJ2-3; D is undetermined. The CDR3 covers 14 residues. Per germline, CDR1 DFQATT and CDR2 SNEGSKA (reference sequence). The V and J ends lost 3 bases and 1 base respectively, with 11 bases between them. The CDR3: CSASIGDGTDTQYF. In nucleotides, the CDR3 is TGCAGTGCTAGTATAGGAGACGGCACAGATACGCAGTATTTT.

The chain combines TRBV3-1 (or the pseudogene TRBV3-2) with TRBJ2-7, with no clear D. Trimming pared 6 bases from V and 4 bases from J, leaving 10 bases between. Per germline, CDR1 LGHDT and CDR2 YNNKEL (reference sequence). This CDR3 is built from 12 residues. The CDR3 loop reads CASSPDLYEQYF. The CDR3 region has the DNA TGTGCCAGCAGTCCAGACCTGTACGAGCAGTACTTC.

The CDR3 sequence is CASSRNPAAGWLETQYF. The CDR3 bases are TGTGCCAGCAGTCGAAATCCCGCTGCGGGTTGGTTAGAGACCCAGTACTTC. V gene TRBV27 combines with J gene TRBJ2-5, with D possibly matching TRBD2 (5 bases). The CDR3 length is 17 residues. Germline V gene sequence: CDR1 MNHEY, CDR2 SMNVEV (reference sequence). The V end was cut by 5 bases, the J end by 4 bases, with 23 bases between.

This chain connects TRBV28 to TRBJ1-1; D remains unclear. The CDR3 consists of 13 residues. Trimming pared 7 bases from V and 4 bases from J, leaving 13 bases between. Germline CDR1 MDHEN, CDR2 SYDVKM. This CDR3 is CASIPSFFTEAFF. The CDR3 nucleotides read TGTGCCAGCATTCCTAGTTTCTTCACTGAAGCTTTCTTT.

The V gene is TRBV19, the J gene TRBJ1-3; D gene uncertain. The V and J ends lost 7 bases and 0 bases respectively, with 7 bases between them. From germline, CDR1 is LNHDA and CDR2 SQIVND (reference sequence). This CDR3 has 13 amino acids. The CDR3 loop reads CASMVASGNTIYF. The CDR3 bases are TGTGCCAGTATGGTCGCCTCTGGAAACACCATATATTTT.

The V gene is TRBV6-2 or TRBV6-3, the J gene TRBJ1-2; 12 bases agree with TRBD1. Germline CDR1 and CDR2: MNHEY and SVGEGT. The V segment lost 6 bases and the J segment 7 bases; nucleotides outside the gene matches: 15. This CDR3 is 17 amino acids long. The CDR3 here is CASSRLPGQGAGSGYTF. The CDR3 DNA follows: TGTGCCAGCAGCCGCCTGCCGGGACAGGGGGCCGGGAGTGGCTACACCTTC.

This CDR3 is CATSRGQAGGHGELFF. DNA for the CDR3: TGTGCCACCAGCAGAGGGCAGGCAGGGGGCCACGGGGAGCTGTTTTTT. The chain joins TRBV15 to TRBJ2-2, with 8 bases fitting TRBD1. Unmatched junction bases numbered 8, after V lost 1 base and J lost 7 bases. The CDR3 is 16 amino acids. The germline V gene encodes CDR1 LNHNV and CDR2 YYDKDF (reference sequence).

V gene TRBV10-1 combines with J gene TRBJ1-1; D ambiguous. Germline V CDR1 and CDR2: WNHNN, SYGVQD (reference sequence). Trimming shortened V by 0 bases and J by 10 bases, and 12 bases separated the two germline ends. The CDR3 is 13 residues long. CDR3 residues: CASSESVGVGAFF. As DNA, the CDR3 is TGCGCCAGCAGTGAGTCGGTCGGGGTTGGAGCTTTCTTT.

The genes are TRBV9 and TRBJ2-3, with 12 bases aligning to TRBD2. Trimming at V came to 0 bases and at J to 3 bases, leaving 5 bases not matched to a gene. The V gene's germline CDR1 is SGDLS and CDR2 YYNGEE. CDR3 length: 17 amino acids. Here the CDR3 reads CASSVGASGRVTDTQYF. For the CDR3, the DNA is TGTGCCAGCAGCGTAGGGGCTAGCGGGAGGGTGACAGATACGCAGTATTTT.

This chain connects TRBV28 to TRBJ1-4; D gene unclear. CDR1 is MDHEN and CDR2 is SYDVKM in the germline V gene. Trimming stripped 6 bases from V and 4 bases from J, with 9 bases between. The CDR3 loop spans 13 amino acids. The CDR3 nucleotides read TGTGCCAGCAGCGGACTGAGTAATGAAAAACTGTTTTTT. This translates into CASSGLSNEKLFF.

The chain links TRBV19 to TRBJ2-3, with TRBD1 as a possible D gene (5 bases). The CDR3 is made up of 12 amino acids. V was shortened by 4 bases and J by 5 bases, with 7 bases between the two germline ends. Germline CDR1 is LNHDA and CDR2 is SQIVND (reference sequence). The CDR3 DNA reads as TGTGCCAGTAGTACCCAGGGAGATACGCAGTATTTT. Residues: CASSTQGDTQYF. Filled out from reference TRBV19 and TRBJ2-3, the complete variable domain reads DGGITQSPKYLFRKEGQNVTLSCEQNLNHDAMYWYRQDPGQGLRLIYYSQIVNDFQKGDIAEGYSVSREKKESFPLTVTSAQKNPTAFYLCASSTQGDTQYFGPGTRLTVL.

This chain joins TRBV12-3 or TRBV12-4 and TRBJ1-2; TRBD1 aligns across 9 bases. The CDR3 covers 13 residues. After removal of 5 bases from V and 5 bases from J, the junction contained 3 bases not matched to a gene. CDR3 residues: CASSPGQGYGYTF. The CDR3 DNA is TGTGCCAGCAGTCCGGGACAGGGTTATGGCTACACCTTC.